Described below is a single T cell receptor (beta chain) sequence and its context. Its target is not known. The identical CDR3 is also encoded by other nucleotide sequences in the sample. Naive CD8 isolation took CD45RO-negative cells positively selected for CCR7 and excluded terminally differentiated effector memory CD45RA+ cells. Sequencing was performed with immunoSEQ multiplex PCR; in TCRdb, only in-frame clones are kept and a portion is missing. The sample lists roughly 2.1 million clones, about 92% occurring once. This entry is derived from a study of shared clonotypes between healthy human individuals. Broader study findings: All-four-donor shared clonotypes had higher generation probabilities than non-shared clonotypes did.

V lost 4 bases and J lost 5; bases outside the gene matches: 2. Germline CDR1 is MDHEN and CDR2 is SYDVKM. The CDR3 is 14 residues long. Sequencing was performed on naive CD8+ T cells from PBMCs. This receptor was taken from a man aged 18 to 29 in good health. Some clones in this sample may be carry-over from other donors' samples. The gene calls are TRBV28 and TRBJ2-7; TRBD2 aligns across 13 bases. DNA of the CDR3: TGTGCCAGCAGTTGGACTAGCGGGAGCGACGAGCAGTACTTC. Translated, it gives CASSWTSGSDEQYF.